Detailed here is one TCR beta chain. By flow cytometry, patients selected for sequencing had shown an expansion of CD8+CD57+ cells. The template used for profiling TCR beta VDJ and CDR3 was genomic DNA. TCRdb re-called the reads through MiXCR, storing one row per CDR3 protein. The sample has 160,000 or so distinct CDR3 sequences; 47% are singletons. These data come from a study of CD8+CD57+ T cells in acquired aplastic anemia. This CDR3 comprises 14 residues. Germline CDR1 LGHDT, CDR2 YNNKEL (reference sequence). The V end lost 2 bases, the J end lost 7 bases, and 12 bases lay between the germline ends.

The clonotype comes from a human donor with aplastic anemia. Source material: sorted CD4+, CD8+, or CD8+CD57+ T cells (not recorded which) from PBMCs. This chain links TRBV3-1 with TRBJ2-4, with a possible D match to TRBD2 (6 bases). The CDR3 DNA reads TGTGCCAGCAGCCAACGGGAGATTGAGAACATTCAGTACTTC. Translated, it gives CASSQREIENIQYF.